The 24 T cell receptor beta chains presented below share a single source sample, sequenced in a study of radiotherapy plus CTLA-4 blockade in lung cancer. The repertoire was sequenced with immunoSEQ multiplex PCR; TCRdb's copy has only in-frame clones and lacks some. The sample holds 83,000 or so clones, 75% to 90% seen once. The source material was peripheral blood, sampled from a patient treated with radiotherapy plus ipilimumab. These receptors originate from a human donor with non-small cell lung cancer who had stable disease on radiotherapy plus ipilimumab.

The chain joins TRBV5-8 to TRBJ2-7; no definite D call. The CDR3 is made up of 11 amino acids. With 2 bases removed from V and 5 bases from J, the gap between germline ends came to 5 bases. CDR1 is SGHTS, CDR2 YDEGEE, per germline. CDR3 coding DNA: TGTGCCAGCAGCTTCACCCACGAGCAGTACTTC. Its translation: CASSFTHEQYF.

This clone was counted once. J is TRBJ2-7 and V is TRBV10-3; 10 bases are a match to TRBD1. Looked up from germline, CDR1 is ENHRY and CDR2 is SYGVKD. The length of the CDR3 is 14 residues. J lost 3 bases, V lost 10 bases, and 9 bases had no gene match. The CDR3 region is CATQSGQGIYEQYF. The CDR3 region has the DNA TGTGCCACCCAATCGGGACAGGGGATCTACGAGCAGTACTTC.

V usage is TRBV29-1 and J usage is TRBJ2-7, with 8 positions matching TRBD2. This CDR3 contains 14 residues. Germline CDR1 reads SQVTM; CDR2 reads ANQGSEA. The trim removed 3 bases at V and 7 bases at J, leaving 11 bases unmatched. The CDR3 is CSVEIGSSGSEQYF. CDR3 sequence (DNA): TGCAGCGTTGAGATCGGGTCTAGCGGGTCTGAGCAGTACTTC.

The chain recombines TRBV9 with TRBJ1-3; D is unresolved. Matching the DNA end better, TRBJ2-2 makes the J call doubtful. The CDR3 covers 13 residues. Germline V CDR1 and CDR2: SGDLS, YYNGEE. Here the CDR3 DNA reads TGTGCCAGCAGCACCAGTTCCACCGGGGAGCTGTTTTTT. Protein sequence: CASSTSSTGELFF.

The rearrangement links TRBV2 to TRBJ2-1, with a possible D match to TRBD1 (6 bases). This CDR3 has 15 amino acids. Germline CDR1 and CDR2: SNHLY and FYNNEI. V lost 4 bases to trimming and J lost 0 bases, with 10 bases between them. The CDR3 region is CASSAGDSSYNEQFF. The DNA of the CDR3 is TGTGCCAGCAGTGCAGGGGATAGCTCCTACAATGAGCAGTTCTTC.

V and J are TRBV2 and TRBJ1-1; D is uncertain. The V gene's germline CDR1 is SNHLY and CDR2 FYNNEI. V gave up 6 bases and J gave up 6 bases, with 8 bases separating them. The CDR3 covers 11 residues. The CDR3 loop reads CASRQEPEAFF. The CDR3 DNA reads as TGTGCCAGCAGGCAGGAGCCTGAAGCTTTCTTT.

This chain joins TRBV2 and TRBJ2-1; 8 nucleotides align to TRBD2. CDR1 and CDR2 (germline): SNHLY, FYNNEI. The CDR3 sequence is 14 residues long. The V gene end was trimmed by 8 bases and the J gene end by 6 bases; junction bases not matched to a gene: 9. CDR3 in amino acids: CASEEAGALNEQFF. CDR3 DNA: TGTGCCAGCGAGGAAGCGGGGGCCCTCAATGAGCAGTTCTTC.

The chain links TRBV5-6 to TRBJ1-5; D gene unclear. Germline values: CDR1 SGHDT, CDR2 YYEEEE. V was trimmed by 0 bases and J by 3 bases, leaving 19 bases between them. The CDR3 runs 18 residues. Here the CDR3 reads CASSLEGGVGVPNQPQHF. As DNA, the CDR3 is TGTGCCAGCAGCTTGGAGGGCGGTGTCGGCGTCCCCAATCAGCCCCAGCATTTT.

V is TRBV9 and J is TRBJ2-1; D tentatively reads TRBD1 or TRBD2 (5 bases each). The CDR3 is made up of 15 amino acids. Trimming shortened V by 4 bases and J by 0 bases, and 11 bases separated the two germline ends. Germline V CDR1 and CDR2: SGDLS, YYNGEE. The CDR3: CASSPRDRSYNEQFF. CDR3 bases: TGTGCCAGCAGCCCCCGGGACCGCTCCTACAATGAGCAGTTCTTC.

The genes are TRBV5-6 and TRBJ1-1, with D hard to call. The CDR3 totals 13 residues. V lost 2 bases, J lost 0 bases, and 5 bases lay in between. Germline-derived CDR1 and CDR2 are SGHDT and YYEEEE. CDR3: CASSLSLNTEAFF. CDR3 nucleotides: TGTGCCAGCAGCTTAAGTCTGAACACTGAAGCTTTCTTT. The variable domain in full, with the rest retrieved from reference TRBV5-6 and TRBJ1-1, is DAGVTQSPTHLIKTRGQQVTLRCSPKSGHDTVSWYQQALGQGPQFIFQYYEEEERQRGNFPDRFSGHQFPNYSSELNVNALLLGDSALYLCASSLSLNTEAFFGQGTRLTVV.

The chain combines TRBV19 with TRBJ1-5; D might be TRBD1 (6 bases). V was cut by 3 bases and J by 2 bases, with 14 bases left in between. The CDR3 has 16 amino acids. Looked up from germline, CDR1 is LNHDA and CDR2 is SQIVND (reference sequence). The chain's CDR3 is CASSIASQGRNQPQHF. The CDR3 bases are TGTGCCAGTAGTATTGCCTCGCAGGGGCGCAATCAGCCCCAGCATTTT.

The chain links TRBV28 to TRBJ2-7; TRBD2 might be the D (7 bases). The CDR3 is made up of 13 amino acids. The germline gives CDR1 MDHEN, CDR2 SYDVKM. V lost 5 bases, J lost 4 bases, and 12 bases lay in between. CDR3 in amino acids: CASSRGGGYEQYF. The CDR3 nucleotides are TGTGCCAGCAGTAGGGGGGGTGGGTACGAGCAGTACTTC.

This clone was seen a few times. The CDR3 region is CASSLQVRDEKLFF. CDR3 bases: TGTGCCAGCAGCTTACAGGTGCGAGATGAAAAACTGTTTTTT. J is TRBJ1-4 and V is TRBV7-9; no reliable D call. This CDR3 comprises 14 residues. Trimming cost V 2 bases and J 6 bases, with 10 bases left between them. Germline CDR1 is SEHNR and CDR2 is FQNEAQ (reference sequence).

The rearrangement joins TRBV19 to TRBJ2-1; D ambiguous. CDR1 and CDR2 (germline): LNHDA, SQIVND (reference sequence). This CDR3 has 14 residues. V lost 5 bases, J lost 2 bases, and 10 bases lay in between. The CDR3, as DNA: TGTGCCAGTAGTGCAGGACGGACCTACAATGAGCAGTTCTTC. This translates into CASSAGRTYNEQFF.

The chain combines TRBV5-4 with TRBJ1-3; 9 positions match TRBD1. Germline-derived CDR1 and CDR2 are SGHNT and YYREEE (reference sequence). J lost 4 bases, V lost 0 bases, and 11 bases had no gene match. This CDR3 spans 18 amino acids. CDR3: CASSLGGQGRLMGNTIYF. CDR3 nucleotide sequence: TGTGCCAGCAGCTTGGGTGGACAGGGGAGATTGATGGGAAACACCATATATTTT. The full variable domain, rest sourced from reference TRBV5-4 and TRBJ1-3, is ETGVTQSPTHLIKTRGQQVTLRCSSQSGHNTVSWYQQALGQGPQFIFQYYREEENGRGNFPPRFSGLQFPNYSSELNVNALELDDSALYLCASSLGGQGRLMGNTIYFGEGSWLTVV.

V is TRBV5-1 and J is TRBJ2-1; either TRBD1 or TRBD2 may supply D (6 bases each). This CDR3 is built from 15 residues. Germline CDR1 reads SGHRS; CDR2 reads YFSETQ. Trimming shortened V by 0 bases and J by 3 bases, and 10 bases separated the two germline ends. The CDR3 DNA sequence: TGCGCCAGCAGCTTGGTAGGGGGGCACTACAATGAGCAGTTCTTC. This translates into CASSLVGGHYNEQFF.

A few counts support this clone. CDR3 coding DNA: TGCGCCAGCAGCTTGATCAGCCTGAACACCGGGGAGCTGTTTTTT. It is translated as CASSLISLNTGELFF. V and J are TRBV5-1 and TRBJ2-2; unclear D gene. This CDR3 has 15 residues. The ends were cut back, 1 base at V and 1 base at J, with 8 bases in the middle. CDR1 and CDR2 (germline): SGHRS, YFSETQ.

V is TRBV19 and J is TRBJ2-2; perhaps D is TRBD1 or TRBD2 (5 bases each). This CDR3 region has 14 residues. The V end was cut by 6 bases, the J end by 3 bases, with 11 bases between. Germline V lookup: CDR1 LNHDA, CDR2 SQIVND (reference sequence). CDR3 DNA sequence: TGTGCCAGTAGAGGGGCGGGCTACACCGGGGAGCTGTTTTTT. It codes for CASRGAGYTGELFF.

The V and J genes are TRBV6-5 and TRBJ2-7; TRBD1 matches 7 bases. The CDR3 covers 14 residues. Trimming cost V 0 bases and J 6 bases; bases outside gene matches: 5. Germline V lookup: CDR1 MNHEY, CDR2 SVGAGI. CDR3 DNA: TGTGCCAGCAGTTACTCACAGGGGCTAGTCGAGCAGTACTTC. Translation: CASSYSQGLVEQYF.

CDR3: CASSSAGGLNTEAFF. As DNA, the CDR3 is TGTGCCAGCAGCTCCGCTGGGGGGTTAAACACTGAAGCTTTCTTT. J is TRBJ1-1 and V is TRBV7-2; a weak D match, TRBD1 (5 bases). V lost 4 bases and J 2 bases, leaving 14 bases between the germline ends. CDR1 is SGHTA and CDR2 is FQGNSA in the germline V gene. The CDR3 sequence is 15 residues long.

The chain carries TRBV11-2 and TRBJ2-7, with 8 positions matching TRBD1. Germline V lookup: CDR1 SGHAT, CDR2 FQNNGV. The trim removed 5 bases at V and 2 bases at J, leaving 11 bases unmatched. CDR3 length equals 16 residues. This CDR3 is CASSLLTTGATYEQYF. The CDR3 DNA is TGTGCCAGCAGCCTCCTTACGACAGGGGCGACCTACGAGCAGTACTTC. Based on the CDR3 plus reference TRBV11-2 and TRBJ2-7, the full variable domain is EAGVAQSPRYKIIEKRQSVAFWCNPISGHATLYWYQQILGQGPKLLIQFQNNGVVDDSQLPKDRFSAERLKGVDSTLKIQPAKLEDSAVYLCASSLLTTGATYEQYFGPGTRLTVT.

The table lists this clone with a count of one. In DNA, the CDR3 is TGTGCCAGCAGCTACGGGGCTGAAAACTATGGCTACACCTTC. Its translation: CASSYGAENYGYTF. The chain links TRBV5-6 to TRBJ1-2, with a tentative D call TRBD1 (5 bases). V was trimmed by 3 bases and J by 2 bases, leaving 11 bases between them. The CDR3 spans 14 residues. Germline V gene lookup returns CDR1 SGHDT and CDR2 YYEEEE.

The gene calls are TRBV27 and TRBJ2-6; D tentatively fits TRBD1 or TRBD2 (7 bases each). CDR3 length: 18 amino acids. V lost 4 bases and J 2 bases, leaving 18 bases between the germline ends. CDR1 and CDR2 (germline): MNHEY, SMNVEV (reference sequence). CDR3: CASSSFRGGAAGANVLTF. CDR3 in DNA: TGTGCCAGCAGTTCCTTCAGGGGGGGGGCCGCTGGGGCCAACGTCCTGACTTTC.

The V call is TRBV18, the J call TRBJ1-1; TRBD1 is a possible D gene (6 bases). The CDR3 contains 14 residues. The ends were cut back, 3 bases at V and 1 base at J, with 9 bases in the middle. Germline-derived CDR1 and CDR2 are KGHSH and LQKENI. The CDR3 DNA is TGTGCCAGCTCACCTACAGGGAGGAACACTGAAGCTTTCTTT. Translating gives CASSPTGRNTEAFF.